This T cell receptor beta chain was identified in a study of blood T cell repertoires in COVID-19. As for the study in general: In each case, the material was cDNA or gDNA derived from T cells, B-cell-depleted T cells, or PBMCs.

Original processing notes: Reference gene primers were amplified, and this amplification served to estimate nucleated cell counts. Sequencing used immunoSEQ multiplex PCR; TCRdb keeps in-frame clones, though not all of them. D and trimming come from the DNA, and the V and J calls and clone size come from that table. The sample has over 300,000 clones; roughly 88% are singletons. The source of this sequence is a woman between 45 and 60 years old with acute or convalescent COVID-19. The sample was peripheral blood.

In DNA form, the CDR3 reads TGTGCCAGCAGCGTACAGGGGCCCAGCACAGATACGCAGTATTTT. This codes for CASSVQGPSTDTQYF. The rearrangement joins TRBV9 to TRBJ2-3; weak D call: TRBD1 (6 bases). CDR3 length: 15 amino acids. The V end lost 1 base, the J end lost 0 bases, and 9 bases lay between the germline ends. Looked up from germline, CDR1 is SGDLS and CDR2 is YYNGEE.